This note documents a single T cell receptor beta chain sequence. CDR3 size: 14 residues. Germline V lookup: CDR1 PRHDT, CDR2 FYEKMQ (reference sequence). V was cut by 3 bases and J by 2 bases, with 11 bases left in between. These data originate in a study of OX40 agonist ivuxolimab in advanced cancers. TCRdb's table, derived via immunoSEQ multiplex PCR, lists solely in-frame clones and lacks some. The data show about 46,000 clones, more than 85% seen once. This clonotype was sampled from an adult with an advanced solid tumor such as melanoma, head and neck, liver or kidney cancer. The rearrangement joins TRBV13 to TRBJ2-7; TRBD2 is a possible D gene (6 bases). The sequencing here drew on CD4+ or CD8+ T cells sorted from blood, taken in a trial of the OX40 agonist ivuxolimab. This CDR3 is CASSFAGRPYEQYF. For the CDR3, the DNA is TGTGCCAGCAGCTTCGCGGGGCGCCCCTACGAGCAGTACTTC.